The 2 T cell receptor beta chains given below trace back to one sample, sequenced in a study of OX40 agonist ivuxolimab in advanced cancers. Sequenced by immunoSEQ multiplex PCR; TCRdb stores in-frame clones only, minus some. The sample shows more than 20,000 clones, 75% to 90% of them seen only once. Sequences were derived from CD4+ or CD8+ T cells sorted from blood, sampled in a trial of the OX40 agonist ivuxolimab. The receptor set was obtained from an adult with an advanced solid tumor such as melanoma, head and neck, liver or kidney cancer.

The chain is built from TRBV21-1 and TRBJ1-2. TRBV21-1 is tagged as a pseudogene. This CDR3 has 14 amino acids. This CDR3 reads CASSNYVPYYGYTF. Written as DNA, the CDR3 is TGTGCCAGCAGCAATTACGTCCCCTACTATGGCTACACCTTC.

V usage is TRBV7-9 and J usage is TRBJ2-7; TRBD2 aligns across 12 bases. Germline V gene data show CDR1 as SEHNR and CDR2 as FQNEAQ (reference sequence). There are 18 residues in the CDR3. V dropped 5 bases and J dropped 0; count of bases not matched to a gene: 11. CDR3 sequence (DNA): TGTGCCAGCAGCCCGGGACTAGCGGGCACAACCAACTCCTACGAGCAGTACTTC. The encoded protein is CASSPGLAGTTNSYEQYF.